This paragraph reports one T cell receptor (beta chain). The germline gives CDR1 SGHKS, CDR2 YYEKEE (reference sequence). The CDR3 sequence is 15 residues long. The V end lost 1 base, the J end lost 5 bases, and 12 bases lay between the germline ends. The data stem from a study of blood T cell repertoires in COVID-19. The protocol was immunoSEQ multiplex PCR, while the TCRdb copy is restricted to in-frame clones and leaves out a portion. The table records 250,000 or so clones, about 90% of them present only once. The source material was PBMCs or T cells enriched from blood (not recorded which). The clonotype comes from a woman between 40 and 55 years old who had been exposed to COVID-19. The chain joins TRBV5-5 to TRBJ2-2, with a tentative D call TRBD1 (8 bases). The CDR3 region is CASSLLQGGTGELFF. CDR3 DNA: TGTGCCAGCAGCTTGCTACAGGGGGGGACCGGGGAGCTGTTTTTT.